Reported below is one T cell receptor beta chain. No cognate antigen has been identified for it. Base qualities are not at hand, and no much larger clone is one base apart. The data are from a study of blood T cell repertoires in COVID-19 (dated by TCRdb to between 2020 and 2021). About the study as a whole: Samples from collaborators originated in the United States, Italy and Spain and spanned both the acute and convalescent phases of COVID-19. Where available, HLA class I and class II types were taken from metadata supplied by the sample provider and were not determined by assay-based typing. The material from the prospective study consisted of cDNA or gDNA derived from T cells, B-cell-depleted T cells, or PBMCs. Deeply sampled blood TCRbeta repertoires from subjects exposed to, actively infected with, or recovered from COVID-19 were included in the dataset. A de-identified subject ID, COVID-19 status, age in years and sex were almost always included in the sample metadata. The samples were drawn from the first 160 participants of the ongoing ImmuneRACE study and from 1,254 subjects provided by 6 global collaborators. The repertoires were released in a freely available public database meant as a resource for research on the immune response to SARS-CoV-2.

The CDR3 goes from the cysteine to the phenylalanine over 13 residues. Just CDR3 DNA is preserved here, 39 bases in frame from base 1. Cut back by 4 bases and 4 bases, the V and J ends lie 10 bases apart. Taken from the germline V gene (reference sequence), the CDR1 and CDR2 loops are LGHDT and YNNKEL. The immunoSEQ Assay, a bias-controlled multiplex PCR, was used to amplify TCRbeta CDR3 regions from genomic DNA. In the original analysis: Within the assay, amplification of reference gene primers was used to estimate how many nucleated cells each sample contained. To quantify the absolute abundance of each unique TCRbeta CDR3 rearrangement, sequence reads were collapsed and filtered. For each sample, productive Simpson clonality was calculated as the square root of Simpson's diversity index over productive rearrangements. Imported from immuneACCESS, the table was reduced by TCRdb to in-frame sequences with V and J called. These copies leave out some clones; in studies compared against another copy, an unresolved V gene accounts for under half, and the cause of the remainder is not known. Clone size and V and J calls were adopted from that table, with D and trimming inferred from the DNA. This sample gives 250,000 to 400,000 clones in total; around 88% of them show up just once. Approximately 1.6% of the sample belongs to the ten largest clones.

At one collaborating source in Seattle, patients were enrolled during active infection and were followed longitudinally through the course of disease. Collaborating institutions collected whole blood in K2EDTA tubes following their own protocols. For TCRbeta analysis, collaborators shipped samples as frozen whole blood, isolated PBMCs, or DNA extracted from either of those sample types. The paper's findings and limits, for the study overall: How much clinical and demographic metadata was included differed by source and by participant, and the metadata was provided uncurated.

The sequence came from a woman under 40 with COVID-19, enrolled during active disease. This chain is built from TRBV3-1 (or the pseudogene TRBV3-2) and TRBJ1-2; no D gene call is confident. The sequenced sample consisted of peripheral blood. The CDR3 region has the sequence CASSRQVLYGYTF. In nucleotides, the sequence is TGTGCCAGCAGCCGGCAGGTCCTCTATGGCTACACCTTC.